This T cell receptor (beta chain) emerged from a study of blood T cell repertoires in COVID-19 (dated by TCRdb to about 2020). About the investigation overall: Samples from collaborators originated in the United States, Italy and Spain and spanned both the acute and convalescent phases of COVID-19. The material from the prospective study consisted of cDNA or gDNA derived from T cells, B-cell-depleted T cells, or PBMCs. Deeply sampled blood TCRbeta repertoires from subjects exposed to, actively infected with, or recovered from COVID-19 were included in the dataset. A freely available public database, intended as a resource for researchers studying the immune response to SARS-CoV-2, is where the repertoires were released. The samples were drawn from two sources: the first 160 participants of the ongoing ImmuneRACE study, and 1,000 to 1,500 subjects contributed by 6 global collaborators. A de-identified subject ID, COVID-19 status, age in years and sex were almost always included in the sample metadata. Where HLA class I and class II types were available, the types were taken from metadata supplied by the sample provider, not from assay-based typing. Paper-wide results and their limitations: Clinical and demographic metadata were provided uncurated, with the amount varying by source and participant.

Collaborating institutions collected whole blood in K2EDTA tubes following their own protocols. Collaborator samples were shipped for TCRbeta analysis as frozen whole blood, isolated PBMCs, or DNA extracted from either sample type. Counted from cysteine to phenylalanine, this CDR3 has 14 amino acids. The sequence is cut down to CDR3 DNA, 42 bases in frame from base 1. The V and J ends are trimmed by 4 bases and 4 bases, leaving 13 bases between them. The CDR1 and CDR2 encoded by the germline V gene are ENHRY and SYGVKD. The immunoSEQ Assay, a bias-controlled multiplex PCR, was used to amplify TCRbeta CDR3 regions from genomic DNA. Concerning the study's data processing: Nucleated cell counts per sample were estimated from amplification of reference gene primers within the assay. To quantify the absolute abundance of each unique TCRbeta CDR3 rearrangement, sequence reads were collapsed and filtered. Productive Simpson clonality was computed per sample as the square root of Simpson's diversity index over productive rearrangements. In its TCRdb copy, this immuneACCESS table keeps in-frame sequences only and misses some clones. Where compared with another copy, unresolved V genes explain less than half of these, and the others have no known cause. V, J and clone size derive from that table, while D and trimming were established from the DNA sequence. Present in this sample are about 190,000 clones, about 80% of which were seen just once. In total, the top ten clones hold 13% to 15% of the sample.

Notes on this clone: Its antigen is not yet known. Per-base quality was not reported, and no clone a single base away is much larger than it.

The sequenced material came from peripheral blood. The V gene is TRBV10-3 and the J gene is TRBJ1-2; no D segment can be confidently identified. The receptor was derived from a man in his thirties or forties with active or convalescent COVID-19. The DNA sequence follows: TGTGCCATCAGTGGTAACCCCGAGGTCTATGGCTACACCTTC. Translated, it reads CAISGNPEVYGYTF.